Presented here are 8 T cell receptor beta chains from one specimen sequenced in a study of early T cells in non-severe SARS-CoV-2 infection. Via MiXCR, TCRdb re-called the 5' RACE reads, giving one row per CDR3 protein. The sample yields some 38,000 distinct CDR3 sequences, over 4.5% seen once. Sequencing used whole blood. The receptor set was obtained from an adult who was a healthcare worker with PCR-confirmed SARS-CoV-2 infection or an uninfected control (not recorded which).

This clonotype was counted ten times or more. The chain links TRBV4-2 to TRBJ1-1; D possibly corresponds to TRBD1 (6 bases). Germline V gives CDR1 LGHNA, CDR2 YNFKEQ. V shed 4 bases and J shed 10 bases, with 13 bases lying between them. This CDR3 spans 12 amino acids. Here the CDR3 DNA reads TGTGCCAGCAGCCTCGGGACACTCGGAGCTTTCTTT. Its translation is CASSLGTLGAFF.

This sequence joins TRBV20-1 and TRBJ2-3, with 13 positions matching TRBD2. V lost 5 bases, J lost 3 bases, and 2 bases stayed unmatched. The CDR3 totals 14 residues. The V gene's germline CDR1 is DFQATT and CDR2 SNEGSKA (reference sequence). CDR3 protein: CSASTSGGTDTQYF. The CDR3 region has the DNA TGCAGTGCTTCGACTAGCGGGGGGACAGATACGCAGTATTTT.

This clonotype has ten or more counts. This chain uses TRBV5-5 with TRBJ1-1; D not certain. Germline V gene lookup returns CDR1 SGHKS and CDR2 YYEKEE (reference sequence). The length of the CDR3 is 15 residues. V dropped 2 bases and J dropped 4 bases, with 15 bases sitting between them. CDR3: CASSLIPPGGTEAFF. The CDR3 DNA sequence: TGTGCCAGCAGCTTAATACCCCCCGGAGGCACTGAAGCTTTCTTT.

This clonotype was seen many times. The chain recombines TRBV10-3 with TRBJ2-7; 9 nucleotides line up with TRBD1. The CDR3 has 15 amino acids. V shed 3 bases and J 7 bases; nucleotides not matched to a gene: 10. Germline CDR1 is ENHRY and CDR2 is SYGVKD. Written as DNA, the CDR3 is TGTGCCATCAGTGATGAGGGACAGGGTCTAAGGGAGCAGTACTTC. Protein sequence: CAISDEGQGLREQYF.

Many counts were recorded for this clonotype. This chain uses TRBV19 with TRBJ1-2, with 9 bases lining up with TRBD1. Germline V gene sequence: CDR1 LNHDA, CDR2 SQIVND (reference sequence). This CDR3 has 15 amino acids. V gave up 3 bases and J gave up 3 bases; unmatched junction bases: 5. The CDR3 DNA reads as TGTGCCAGTAGTATCCGGGACAGGGAACACTATGGCTACACCTTC. It codes for CASSIRDREHYGYTF. The entire variable domain, with the rest obtained from reference TRBV19 and TRBJ1-2, is as follows: DGGITQSPKYLFRKEGQNVTLSCEQNLNHDAMYWYRQDPGQGLRLIYYSQIVNDFQKGDIAEGYSVSREKKESFPLTVTSAQKNPTAFYLCASSIRDREHYGYTFGSGTRLTVV.

This clonotype showed up many times. The chain is built from TRBV20-1 and TRBJ2-7, with TRBD1 as a possible D gene (5 bases). Germline V gene data show CDR1 as DFQATT and CDR2 as SNEGSKA (reference sequence). V was cut by 5 bases and J by 2 bases, with 19 bases left in between. CDR3 length equals 15 residues. CDR3 protein: CSARSGHPKPYEQYF. The CDR3 DNA follows: TGCAGTGCTCGATCCGGACACCCGAAACCCTACGAGCAGTACTTC.

In this sample, this clonotype is medium-sized. For the CDR3, the DNA is TGCAGTGCTCCAGGGGACCACGAGCAGTACTTC. The encoded protein is CSAPGDHEQYF. The V gene is TRBV20-1, the J gene TRBJ2-7; possible D gene TRBD1, 6 bases. The V gene's germline CDR1 is DFQATT and CDR2 SNEGSKA (reference sequence). Trimming left V 5 bases short and J 5 bases short, with 10 bases between. CDR3 length equals 11 residues.

The sample holds many counts of this clonotype. The chain uses TRBV4-3 and TRBJ1-1; 8 bases fit TRBD1. The trim removed 1 base at V and 5 bases at J, leaving 9 bases unmatched. The CDR3 loop spans 16 amino acids. The germline V gene has CDR1 LGHNA and CDR2 YSLEER. CDR3 in amino acids: CASSQAIRTGTTEAFF. The CDR3 region has the DNA TGCGCCAGCAGCCAAGCCATTAGGACAGGGACTACTGAAGCTTTCTTT.